The clone carrying this T cell receptor (beta chain) has only a few counts. Antigen: not known. TCRdb keeps only in-frame clones here, not all; method: immunoSEQ multiplex PCR. The data contain about 50,000 clones, around 80% of them singletons. The data were taken from a study of OX40 agonist ivuxolimab in advanced cancers. Study at large: Previous treatment with anti-PD-1, anti-PD-L1 or anti-CTLA-4 therapy was allowed; 40% had received some. Overall study results and limits: In the 0.1 to 3.0 mg/kg range, CD4+ and CD8+ blood T cells had expanded clonally by week 6.

This clonotype was obtained from an adult with an advanced solid tumor such as melanoma, head and neck, liver or kidney cancer. The source material was CD4+ or CD8+ T cells sorted from blood, sampled in a trial of the OX40 agonist ivuxolimab.

The CDR3 sequence: CASSQEGQSQFF. The DNA of the CDR3 is TGTGCCAGCAGTCAAGAGGGACAGTCACAGTTCTTC. The chain combines TRBV6-5 with TRBJ2-1; the match to TRBD1 covers 7 bases. V lost 5 bases, J lost 13 bases, and 8 bases stayed unmatched. Germline assignment: CDR1 MNHEY and CDR2 SVGAGI. The CDR3 has 12 amino acids.